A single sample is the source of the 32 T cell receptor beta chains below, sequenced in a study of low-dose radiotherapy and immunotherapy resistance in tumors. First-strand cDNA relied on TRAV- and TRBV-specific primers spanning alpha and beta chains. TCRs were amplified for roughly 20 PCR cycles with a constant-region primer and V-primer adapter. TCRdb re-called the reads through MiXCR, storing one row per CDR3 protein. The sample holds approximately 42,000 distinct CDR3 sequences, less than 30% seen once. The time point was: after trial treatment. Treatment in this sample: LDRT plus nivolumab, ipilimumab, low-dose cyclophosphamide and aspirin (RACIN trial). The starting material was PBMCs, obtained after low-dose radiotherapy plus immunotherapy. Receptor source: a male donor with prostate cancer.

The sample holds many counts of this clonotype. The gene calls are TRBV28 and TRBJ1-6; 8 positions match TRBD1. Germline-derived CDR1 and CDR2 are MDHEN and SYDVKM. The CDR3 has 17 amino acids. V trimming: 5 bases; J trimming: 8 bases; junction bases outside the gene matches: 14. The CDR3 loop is CASSGGQEGPMDSPLHF. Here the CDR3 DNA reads TGTGCCAGCAGTGGGGGACAGGAAGGGCCCATGGATTCACCCCTCCACTTT.

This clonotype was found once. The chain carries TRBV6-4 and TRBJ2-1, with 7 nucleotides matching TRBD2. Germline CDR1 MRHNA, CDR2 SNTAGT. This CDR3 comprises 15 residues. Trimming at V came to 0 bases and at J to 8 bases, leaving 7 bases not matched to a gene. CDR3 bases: TGTGCCAGCAGTGACTCCTTCATGACTAGCCATGAGCAGTTCTTC. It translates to CASSDSFMTSHEQFF.

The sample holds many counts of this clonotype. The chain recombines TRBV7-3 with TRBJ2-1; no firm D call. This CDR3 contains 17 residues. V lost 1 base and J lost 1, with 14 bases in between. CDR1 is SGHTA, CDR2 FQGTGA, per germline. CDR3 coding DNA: TGTGCCAGCAGCTTAATTCCGACGGATAAATCCTACAATGAGCAGTTCTTC. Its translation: CASSLIPTDKSYNEQFF.

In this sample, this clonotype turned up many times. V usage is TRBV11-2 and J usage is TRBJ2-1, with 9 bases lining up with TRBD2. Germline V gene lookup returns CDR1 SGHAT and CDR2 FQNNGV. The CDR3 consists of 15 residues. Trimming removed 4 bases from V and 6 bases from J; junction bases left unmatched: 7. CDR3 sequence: CASSSAGGRVNEQFF. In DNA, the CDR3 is TGTGCCAGCAGCTCAGCGGGCGGGAGGGTCAATGAGCAGTTCTTC.

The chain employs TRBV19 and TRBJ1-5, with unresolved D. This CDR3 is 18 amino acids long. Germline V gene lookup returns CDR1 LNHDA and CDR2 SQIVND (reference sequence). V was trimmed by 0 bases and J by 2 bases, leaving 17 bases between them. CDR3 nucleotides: TGTGCCAGTAGTATAGATCTCAGGTTAGGGATGGGCAATCAGCCCCAGCATTTT. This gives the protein CASSIDLRLGMGNQPQHF.

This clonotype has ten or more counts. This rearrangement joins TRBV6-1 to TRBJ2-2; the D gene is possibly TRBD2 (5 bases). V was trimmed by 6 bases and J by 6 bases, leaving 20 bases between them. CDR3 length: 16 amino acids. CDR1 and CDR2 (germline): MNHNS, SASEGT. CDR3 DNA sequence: TGTGCCAGCAGAAAGGGTTTCGGGGTCGGTGCCGGGGAGCTGTTTTTT. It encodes CASRKGFGVGAGELFF.

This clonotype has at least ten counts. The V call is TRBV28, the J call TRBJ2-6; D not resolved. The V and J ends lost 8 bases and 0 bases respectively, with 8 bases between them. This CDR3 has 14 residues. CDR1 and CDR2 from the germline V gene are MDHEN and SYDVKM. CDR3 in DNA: TGTGCCAGCGGTATGCTCTCTGGGGCCAACGTCCTGACTTTC. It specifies CASGMLSGANVLTF.

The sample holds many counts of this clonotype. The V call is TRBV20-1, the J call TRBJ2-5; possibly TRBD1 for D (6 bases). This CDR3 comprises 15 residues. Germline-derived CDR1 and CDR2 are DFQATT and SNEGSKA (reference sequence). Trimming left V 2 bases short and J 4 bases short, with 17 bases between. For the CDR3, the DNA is TGCAGTGCTAGACAATCTACAGGGTGGAGAGAGACCCAGTACTTC. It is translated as CSARQSTGWRETQYF.

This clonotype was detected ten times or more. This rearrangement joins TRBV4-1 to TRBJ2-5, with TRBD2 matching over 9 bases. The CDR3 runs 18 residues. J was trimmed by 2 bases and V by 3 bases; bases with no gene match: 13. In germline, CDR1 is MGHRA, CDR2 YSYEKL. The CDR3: CASSHQGSGRGMQETQYF. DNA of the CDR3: TGCGCCAGCAGCCATCAGGGTAGCGGGAGAGGAATGCAAGAGACCCAGTACTTC.

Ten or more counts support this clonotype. CDR3 sequence reads: CASGLWGEWANTGELFF. In nucleotides, the CDR3 is TGTGCTAGTGGTTTGTGGGGGGAATGGGCGAACACCGGGGAGCTGTTTTTT. This chain connects TRBV12-5 to TRBJ2-2, with a weak D call TRBD2 (6 bases). Germline CDR1 is LGHNT and CDR2 is FRNRAP. The CDR3 covers 17 residues. V lost 2 bases and J lost 0, with 13 bases in between.

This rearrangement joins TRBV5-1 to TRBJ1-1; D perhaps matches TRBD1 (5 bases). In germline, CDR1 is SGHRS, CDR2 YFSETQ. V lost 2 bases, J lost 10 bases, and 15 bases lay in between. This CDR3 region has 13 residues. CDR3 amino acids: CASSLSRDSGAFF. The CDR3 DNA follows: TGCGCCAGCAGCTTATCCCGGGACTCCGGAGCTTTCTTT.

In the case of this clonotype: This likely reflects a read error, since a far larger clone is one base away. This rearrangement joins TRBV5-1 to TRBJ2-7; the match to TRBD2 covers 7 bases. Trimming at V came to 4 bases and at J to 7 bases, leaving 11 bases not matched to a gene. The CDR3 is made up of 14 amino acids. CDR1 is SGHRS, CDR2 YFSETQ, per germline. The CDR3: CASSATAGAFEQYF. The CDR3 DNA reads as TGCGCCAGCAGCGCCACCGCGGGAGCCTTTGAGCAGTACTTC.

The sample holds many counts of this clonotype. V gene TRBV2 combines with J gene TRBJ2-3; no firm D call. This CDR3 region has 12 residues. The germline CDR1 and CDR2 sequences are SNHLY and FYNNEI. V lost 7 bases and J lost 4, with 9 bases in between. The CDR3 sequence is CASNGGPDTQYF. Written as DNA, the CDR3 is TGTGCCAGCAACGGCGGTCCAGATACGCAGTATTTT.

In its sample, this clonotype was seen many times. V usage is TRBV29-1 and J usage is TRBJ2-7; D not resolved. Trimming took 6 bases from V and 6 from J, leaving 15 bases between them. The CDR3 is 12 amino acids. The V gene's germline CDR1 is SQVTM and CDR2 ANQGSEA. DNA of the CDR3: TGCAGCGTGGTAGACTTATTCGCCGAGCAGTACTTC. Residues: CSVVDLFAEQYF.

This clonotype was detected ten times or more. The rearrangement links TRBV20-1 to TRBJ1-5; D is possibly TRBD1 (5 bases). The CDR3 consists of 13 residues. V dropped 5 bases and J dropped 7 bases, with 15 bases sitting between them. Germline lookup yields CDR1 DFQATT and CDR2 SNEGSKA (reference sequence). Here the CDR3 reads CSALDRGSQPQHF. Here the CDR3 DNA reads TGCAGTGCTCTTGACCGGGGGAGCCAGCCCCAGCATTTT.

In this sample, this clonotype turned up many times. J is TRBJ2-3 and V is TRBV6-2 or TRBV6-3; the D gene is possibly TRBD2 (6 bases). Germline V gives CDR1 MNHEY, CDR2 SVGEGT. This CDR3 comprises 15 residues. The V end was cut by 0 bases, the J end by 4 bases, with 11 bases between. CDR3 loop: CASSYSRGRADTQYF. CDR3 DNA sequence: TGTGCCAGCAGTTACTCGCGGGGAAGGGCAGATACGCAGTATTTT.

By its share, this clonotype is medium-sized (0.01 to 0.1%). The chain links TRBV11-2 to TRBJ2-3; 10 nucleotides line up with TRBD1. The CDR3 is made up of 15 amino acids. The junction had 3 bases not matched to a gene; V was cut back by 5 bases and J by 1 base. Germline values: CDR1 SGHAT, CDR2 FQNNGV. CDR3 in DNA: TGTGCCAGCAGCGCAGGGACAGGGGGCACAGATACGCAGTATTTT. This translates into CASSAGTGGTDTQYF.

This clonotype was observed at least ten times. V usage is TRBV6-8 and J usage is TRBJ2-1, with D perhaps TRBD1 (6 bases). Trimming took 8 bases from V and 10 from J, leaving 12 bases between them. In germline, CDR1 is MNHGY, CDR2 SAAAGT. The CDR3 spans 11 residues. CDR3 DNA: TGTGCCAGCGCGACGACAGGCGAGCAGTTCTTC. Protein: CASATTGEQFF.

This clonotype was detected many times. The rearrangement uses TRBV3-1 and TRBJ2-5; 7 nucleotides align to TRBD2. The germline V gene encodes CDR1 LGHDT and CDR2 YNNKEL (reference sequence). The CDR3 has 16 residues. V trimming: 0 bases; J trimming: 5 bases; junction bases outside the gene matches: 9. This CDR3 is CASSQESGGRRETQYF. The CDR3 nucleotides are TGTGCCAGCAGCCAAGAATCTGGCGGGAGAAGGGAGACCCAGTACTTC.

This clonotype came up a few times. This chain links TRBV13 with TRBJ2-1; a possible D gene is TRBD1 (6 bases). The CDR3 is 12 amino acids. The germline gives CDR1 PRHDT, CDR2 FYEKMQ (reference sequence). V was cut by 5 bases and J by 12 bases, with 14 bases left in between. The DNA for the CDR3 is TGTGCCAGCAGCCTCAGGGGCGTTGGGCAGTTCTTC. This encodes CASSLRGVGQFF.

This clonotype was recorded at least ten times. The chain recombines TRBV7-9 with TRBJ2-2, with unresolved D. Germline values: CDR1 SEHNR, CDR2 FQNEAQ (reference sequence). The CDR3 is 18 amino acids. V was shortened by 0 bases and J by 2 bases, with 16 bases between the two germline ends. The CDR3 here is CASSLAHSSFGNTGELFF. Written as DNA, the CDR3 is TGTGCCAGCAGCTTAGCGCATAGTTCGTTCGGCAACACCGGGGAGCTGTTTTTT. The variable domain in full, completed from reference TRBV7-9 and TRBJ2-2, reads DTGVSQNPRHKITKRGQNVTFRCDPISEHNRLYWYRQTLGQGPEFLTYFQNEAQLEKSRLLSDRFSAERPKGSFSTLEIQRTEQGDSAMYLCASSLAHSSFGNTGELFFGEGSRLTVL.

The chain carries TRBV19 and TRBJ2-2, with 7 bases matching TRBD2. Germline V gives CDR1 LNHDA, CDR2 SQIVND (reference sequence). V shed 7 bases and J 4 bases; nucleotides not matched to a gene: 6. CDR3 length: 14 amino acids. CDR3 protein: CASTRLAGTGELFF. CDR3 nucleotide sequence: TGTGCCAGTACGAGACTAGCTGGCACCGGGGAGCTGTTTTTT.

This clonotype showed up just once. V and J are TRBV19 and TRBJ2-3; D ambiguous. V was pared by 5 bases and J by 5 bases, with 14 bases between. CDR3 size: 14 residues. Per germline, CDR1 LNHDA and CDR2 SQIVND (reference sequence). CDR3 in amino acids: CASSLSSGRDTQYF. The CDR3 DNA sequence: TGTGCCAGTAGTCTCTCCTCGGGCCGAGATACGCAGTATTTT. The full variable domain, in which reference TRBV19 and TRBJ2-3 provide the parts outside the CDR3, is DGGITQSPKYLFRKEGQNVTLSCEQNLNHDAMYWYRQDPGQGLRLIYYSQIVNDFQKGDIAEGYSVSREKKESFPLTVTSAQKNPTAFYLCASSLSSGRDTQYFGPGTRLTVL.

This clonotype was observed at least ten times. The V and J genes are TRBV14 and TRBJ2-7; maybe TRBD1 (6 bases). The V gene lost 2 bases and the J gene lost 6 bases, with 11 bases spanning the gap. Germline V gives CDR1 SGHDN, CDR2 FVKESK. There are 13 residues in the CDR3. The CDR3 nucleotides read TGTGCCAGCAGCCAATACAGGGTGGGCGAGCAGTACTTC. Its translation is CASSQYRVGEQYF.

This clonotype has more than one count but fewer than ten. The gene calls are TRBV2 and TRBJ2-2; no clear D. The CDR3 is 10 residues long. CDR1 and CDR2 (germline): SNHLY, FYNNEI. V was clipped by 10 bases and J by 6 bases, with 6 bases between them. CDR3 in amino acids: CATRAGELFF. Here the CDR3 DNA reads TGTGCCACCCGTGCCGGGGAGCTGTTTTTT.

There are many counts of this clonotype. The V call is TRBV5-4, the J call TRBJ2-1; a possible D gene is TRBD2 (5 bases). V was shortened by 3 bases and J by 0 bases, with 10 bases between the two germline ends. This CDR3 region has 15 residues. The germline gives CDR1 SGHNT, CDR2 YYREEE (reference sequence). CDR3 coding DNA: TGTGCCAGCAGCTCCCGCGCGGGCTCCTACAATGAGCAGTTCTTC. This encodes CASSSRAGSYNEQFF.

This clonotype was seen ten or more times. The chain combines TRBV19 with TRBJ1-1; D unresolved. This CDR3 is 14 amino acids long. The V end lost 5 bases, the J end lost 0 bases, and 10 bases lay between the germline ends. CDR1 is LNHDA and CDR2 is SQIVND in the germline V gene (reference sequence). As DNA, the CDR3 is TGTGCCAGTAGTTGGGAGGGAATGAACACTGAAGCTTTCTTT. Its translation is CASSWEGMNTEAFF. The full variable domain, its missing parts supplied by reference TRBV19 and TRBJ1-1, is DGGITQSPKYLFRKEGQNVTLSCEQNLNHDAMYWYRQDPGQGLRLIYYSQIVNDFQKGDIAEGYSVSREKKESFPLTVTSAQKNPTAFYLCASSWEGMNTEAFFGQGTRLTVV.

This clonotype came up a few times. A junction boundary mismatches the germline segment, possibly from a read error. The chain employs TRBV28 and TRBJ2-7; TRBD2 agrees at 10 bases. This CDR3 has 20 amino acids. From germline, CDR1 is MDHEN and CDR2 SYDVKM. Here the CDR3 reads CASSLRQGGAGGGQLNIGVF. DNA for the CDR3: TGTGCCAGCAGTTTACGTCAAGGGGGAGCGGGAGGGGGTCAATTGAACATTGGAGTCTTC. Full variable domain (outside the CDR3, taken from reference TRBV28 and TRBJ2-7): DVKVTQSSRYLVKRTGEKVFLECVQDMDHENMFWYRQDPGLGLRLIYFSYDVKMKEKGDIPEGYSVSREKKERFSLILESASTNQTSMYLCASSLRQGGAGGGQLNIGVFGPGTRLTVT.

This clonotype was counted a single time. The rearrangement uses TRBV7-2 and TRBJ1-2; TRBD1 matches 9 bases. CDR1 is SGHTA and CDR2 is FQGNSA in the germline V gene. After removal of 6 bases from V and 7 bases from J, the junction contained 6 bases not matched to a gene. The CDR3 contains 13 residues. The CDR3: CASSSRTGAGYTF. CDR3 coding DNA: TGTGCCAGCAGTAGTCGGACAGGGGCTGGCTACACCTTC.

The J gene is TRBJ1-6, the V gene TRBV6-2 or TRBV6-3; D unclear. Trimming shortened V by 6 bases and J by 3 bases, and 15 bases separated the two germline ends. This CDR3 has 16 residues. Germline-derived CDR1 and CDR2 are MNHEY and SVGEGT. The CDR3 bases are TGTGCCAGCAGACCCTCCGTTGGCAGCTATAATTCACCCCTCCACTTT. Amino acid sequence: CASRPSVGSYNSPLHF.

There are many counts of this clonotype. CDR3 bases: TGTGCCAGCAGTGAGGGTCTGAACACTGAAGCTTTCTTT. Its translation is CASSEGLNTEAFF. This chain uses TRBV2 with TRBJ1-1, with unresolved D. With 3 bases removed from V and 0 bases from J, the gap between germline ends came to 5 bases. This CDR3 region has 13 residues. Looked up from germline, CDR1 is SNHLY and CDR2 is FYNNEI. The variable domain in full, completed from reference TRBV2 and TRBJ1-1, reads EPEVTQTPSHQVTQMGQEVILRCVPISNHLYFYWYRQILGQKVEFLVSFYNNEISEKSEIFDDQFSVERPDGSNFTLKIRSTKLEDSAMYFCASSEGLNTEAFFGQGTRLTVV.

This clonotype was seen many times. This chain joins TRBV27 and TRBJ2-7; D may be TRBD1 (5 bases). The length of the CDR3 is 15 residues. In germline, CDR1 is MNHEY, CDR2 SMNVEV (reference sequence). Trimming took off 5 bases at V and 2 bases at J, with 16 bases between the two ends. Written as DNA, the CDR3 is TGTGCCAGCAGTCTAACAGGCGTAATAACCTACGAGCAGTACTTC. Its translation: CASSLTGVITYEQYF.